Listed below are T cell receptor beta chains from one sample, sequenced in a study of T cells in Graves' hyperthyroidism and ophthalmopathy. TCRdb called the multiplex PCR reads again in MiXCR, with one record for every CDR3 protein. This sample carries hundreds of thousands of distinct CDR3 sequences, 15% to 20% of them seen once, and the ten largest clones take roughly 44%. Source material: blood. These receptors were taken from a man in his forties or fifties with Graves' ophthalmopathy. CDR3s leave out the opening cysteine and the closing phenylalanine or tryptophan. A D gene is named only where the DNA matches it firmly. The size field is filled for only some rows; it gives once, few, many or a size class.

once,TRBV19,TRBJ1-2,TRBD1,ASTPTGTGAYGYT
NA,TRBV6-6,TRBJ1-5,NA,ASSYSRGGSNQPQH
few,TRBV5-1,TRBJ2-3,NA,ASSLYRADTQY
few,TRBV6-1,TRBJ1-1,NA,ASRQVEAF
few,TRBV7-9,TRBJ1-3,TRBD1,ASSPRTGVGNTIY
NA,TRBV19,TRBJ2-1,TRBD2,ASSSDAGGVNNEQF
many,TRBV3-1,TRBJ1-3,NA,ASSHGAGGNTIY
NA,TRBV30,TRBJ1-4,TRBD1,AWGIGTDEKLF
NA,TRBV29-1,TRBJ2-5,NA,SVPGETQY
many,TRBV6-2/TRBV6-3,TRBJ1-2,NA,ASRQTGSFYGYT
NA,TRBV2,TRBJ2-3,NA,ASSETPSTDTQY
many,TRBV6-1,TRBJ2-7,NA,ASTRPGGYEQY
few,TRBV5-1,TRBJ2-3,TRBD1,ASSLVGQLTDTQY
many,TRBV7-9,TRBJ2-7,NA,ASSLGRGTPYEQY
NA,TRBV7-2,TRBJ2-3,TRBD2,ASSLRRSGDRKDTQY
NA,TRBV3-1,TRBJ2-3,TRBD1,ASSPWDRGDTQY
NA,TRBV7-9,TRBJ2-3,NA,ASSSIGAGPRSDTQY
NA,TRBV11-3,TRBJ2-5,NA,ASSPGTTGETQY
many,TRBV28,TRBJ2-4,TRBD1,ASTHRRSTGLNIQY
once,TRBV9,TRBJ2-1,TRBD1,ASSDDRGGQF
NA,TRBV14,TRBJ2-3,NA,ASSQEGVPLETQY
NA,TRBV20-1,TRBJ1-5,NA,SARDSMGTSSNQPQH
few,TRBV5-1,TRBJ2-7,NA,ASSLTSPPYEQY
few,TRBV2,TRBJ2-7,NA,ASSDIQGPYEQY
NA,TRBV7-3,TRBJ2-1,NA,ASSLKGLNEQF
many,TRBV7-9,TRBJ2-2,TRBD2,ASSLMPGGRTGELF
few,TRBV2,TRBJ2-6,NA,ASNYSPSGANVLT
NA,TRBV13,TRBJ1-3,NA,ASSLGGAGIGNTIY